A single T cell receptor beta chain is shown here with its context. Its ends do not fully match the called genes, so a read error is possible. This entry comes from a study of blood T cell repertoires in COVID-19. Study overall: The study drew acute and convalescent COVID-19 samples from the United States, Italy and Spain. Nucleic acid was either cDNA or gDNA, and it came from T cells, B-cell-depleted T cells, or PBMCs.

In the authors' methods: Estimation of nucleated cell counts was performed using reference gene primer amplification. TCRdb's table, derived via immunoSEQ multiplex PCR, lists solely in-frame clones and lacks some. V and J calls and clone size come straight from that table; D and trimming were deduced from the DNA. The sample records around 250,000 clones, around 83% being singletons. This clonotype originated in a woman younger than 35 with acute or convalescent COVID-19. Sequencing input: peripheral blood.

This CDR3 reads CTSSPLADGVSEQYF. CDR3 bases: TGTACCAGCTCACCCCTAGCGGATGGAGTCTCCGAGCAGTACTTC. The V call is TRBV18, the J call TRBJ2-7, with 7 positions matching TRBD2. The CDR3 totals 15 residues. The germline gives CDR1 KGHSH, CDR2 LQKENI. The whole variable domain, filled in from reference TRBV18 and TRBJ2-7, reads NAGVMQNPRHLVRRRGQEARLRCSPMKGHSHVYWYRQLPEEGLKFMVYLQKENIIDESGMPKERFSAEFPKEGPSILRIQQVVRGDSAAYFCTSSPLADGVSEQYFGPGTRLTVT.